These 16 T cell receptor beta chains were all obtained from the same sample, sequenced in a study of CD8 T cells in Susac syndrome. Random hexamers were used to reverse transcribe an amount of about 0.45 to 1 ug RNA. TCRdb processed the immunoSEQ multiplex PCR reads anew with MiXCR; each CDR3 protein has one entry. The sample yields about 130,000 distinct CDR3 sequences, around 94% seen once. The material sequenced was CD4+ T cells from PBMCs. The receptors derive from a human donor with multiple sclerosis.

This chain connects TRBV7-2 to TRBJ2-6, with 7 nucleotides matching TRBD1. Germline values: CDR1 SGHTA, CDR2 FQGNSA. The V and J ends lost 5 bases and 1 base, in that order; junction bases with no gene match: 5. This CDR3 has 16 residues. In DNA, the CDR3 is TGTGCCAGCAGCGCCCGACAGGGTTCTGGGGCCAACGTCCTGACTTTC. It specifies CASSARQGSGANVLTF.

This sequence joins TRBV3-1 and TRBJ1-1; the match to TRBD1 covers 8 bases. Germline V gives CDR1 LGHDT, CDR2 YNNKEL (reference sequence). With 1 base clipped from V and 12 bases from J, the junction kept 4 bases outside the gene matches. The CDR3 is made up of 12 amino acids. This CDR3 reads CASSQVGDRTFF. Written as DNA, the CDR3 is TGTGCCAGCAGCCAAGTGGGGGACAGGACTTTCTTT.

The rearrangement uses TRBV29-1 and TRBJ2-5; no firm D call. Germline V CDR1 and CDR2: SQVTM, ANQGSEA. The CDR3 is 14 amino acids. V lost 3 bases and J 2 bases, leaving 13 bases between the germline ends. The CDR3 DNA reads as TGCAGCGTTGAGCCCGAGGCCCAGCAAGAGACCCAGTACTTC. Translation: CSVEPEAQQETQYF.

The rearrangement joins TRBV27 to TRBJ2-6; D might be TRBD1 (6 bases). V lost 3 bases, J lost 3 bases, and 15 bases lay in between. Per the germline V gene, CDR1 is MNHEY and CDR2 is SMNVEV (reference sequence). The CDR3 length is 17 residues. CDR3 amino acids: CASSFQGRSRGANVLTF. The CDR3 nucleotides read TGTGCCAGCAGTTTTCAGGGGAGATCTCGTGGGGCCAACGTCCTGACTTTC.

This chain links TRBV7-8 with TRBJ2-1; TRBD1 might be the D (6 bases). Germline loops: CDR1 SGHVS, CDR2 FQNEAQ. The germline V and J ends were trimmed by 5 bases and 4 bases, with 18 bases remaining between them. CDR3 size: 16 residues. For the CDR3, the DNA is TGTGCCAGCAGCCTCCTTTCTGGGACATCATACAATGAGCAGTTCTTC. Protein: CASSLLSGTSYNEQFF.

The CDR3 is CASSWRDGNTGELFF. CDR3 coding DNA: TGCGCCAGCAGCTGGCGGGACGGGAACACCGGGGAGCTGTTTTTT. The V gene is TRBV5-1, the J gene TRBJ2-2; weak D call: TRBD2 (6 bases). The CDR3 is 15 amino acids. Germline CDR1 reads SGHRS; CDR2 reads YFSETQ. Trimming cost V 3 bases and J 1 base, with 10 bases left between them.

CDR3 loop: CASSQKVYEQYF. The CDR3 DNA sequence: TGTGCCAGCAGCCAAAAGGTATACGAGCAGTACTTC. The chain has TRBV16 and TRBJ2-7; D unclear. The CDR3 extends over 12 amino acids. The germline V gene has CDR1 KGHSY and CDR2 FQNENV. Trimming removed 2 bases from V and 4 bases from J, with 6 bases in between.

In DNA, the CDR3 is TGTGCCAGCAGCGCCTCTAGCGGGGGGCCCCTACGCACAGATACGCAGTATTTT. Encoded protein: CASSASSGGPLRTDTQYF. This rearrangement joins TRBV9 to TRBJ2-3, with 11 bases lining up with TRBD2. Germline CDR1 SGDLS, CDR2 YYNGEE. The length of the CDR3 is 18 residues. V gave up 3 bases and J gave up 1 base; unmatched junction bases: 10.

The chain combines TRBV7-2 with TRBJ1-1; D is perhaps TRBD1 (6 bases). The ends were cut back, 3 bases at V and 10 bases at J, with 18 bases in the middle. Germline V CDR1 and CDR2: SGHTA, FQGNSA. The CDR3 is 14 residues long. CDR3 DNA sequence: TGTGCCAGCAGCTTCGACAGGTCGGGTTATAGAGCTTTCTTT. Its translation: CASSFDRSGYRAFF.

The CDR3 reads CASSLRTGYTEAFF. The CDR3 DNA sequence: TGTGCCAGCAGCTTAAGGACAGGGTACACTGAAGCTTTCTTT. The V call is TRBV7-2, the J call TRBJ1-1, with 8 bases matching TRBD1. The CDR3 is 14 amino acids. Germline assignment: CDR1 SGHTA and CDR2 FQGNSA. The J segment lost 3 bases and the V segment lost 2 bases, leaving 2 bases of the junction unmatched.

The rearrangement joins TRBV30 to TRBJ2-7; D unresolved. Germline V gives CDR1 GTSNPN, CDR2 SVGIG (reference sequence). Trimming stripped 4 bases from V and 2 bases from J, with 9 bases between. The CDR3 spans 12 residues. The CDR3 protein is CAWKYSTYEQYF. CDR3 coding DNA: TGTGCCTGGAAATACAGCACCTACGAGCAGTACTTC.

This clonotype was seen more than once but under ten times. The V and J genes are TRBV5-1 and TRBJ1-1; the match to TRBD1 covers 8 bases. With V trimmed by 7 bases and J by 3 bases, 5 bases remained unmatched. Germline V gene sequence: CDR1 SGHRS, CDR2 YFSETQ. This CDR3 has 13 amino acids. The CDR3 spells CASRQQGDTEAFF. CDR3 DNA: TGCGCCAGCCGCCAACAGGGGGACACTGAAGCTTTCTTT.

The V gene is TRBV25-1, the J gene TRBJ1-5, with D hard to call. The CDR3 totals 12 residues. Germline-derived CDR1 and CDR2 are MGHDK and SYGVNS. Trimming took 5 bases from V and 5 from J, leaving 7 bases between them. The CDR3 is CASSSWDQPQHF. The CDR3 DNA follows: TGTGCCAGCAGTTCCTGGGATCAGCCCCAGCATTTT.

V gene TRBV5-1 combines with J gene TRBJ1-1, with 8 bases lining up with TRBD1. The CDR3 is 15 amino acids. CDR1 is SGHRS and CDR2 is YFSETQ in the germline V gene. The J segment lost 5 bases and the V segment lost 4 bases, leaving 10 bases of the junction unmatched. CDR3 sequence reads: CASSPDVQGATEAFF. The CDR3, as DNA: TGCGCCAGCAGCCCGGACGTCCAGGGGGCGACTGAAGCTTTCTTT. Complete variable domain (other parts from reference TRBV5-1 and TRBJ1-1): KAGVTQTPRYLIKTRGQQVTLSCSPISGHRSVSWYQQTPGQGLQFLFEYFSETQRNKGNFPGRFSGRQFSNSRSEMNVSTLELGDSALYLCASSPDVQGATEAFFGQGTRLTVV.

The gene calls are TRBV7-2 and TRBJ2-5; D ambiguous. V lost 3 bases to trimming and J lost 0 bases, with 2 bases between them. This CDR3 is 12 amino acids long. The germline V gene encodes CDR1 SGHTA and CDR2 FQGNSA. The CDR3 loop is CASSLHQETQYF. The CDR3 nucleotides are TGTGCCAGCAGCTTGCACCAAGAGACCCAGTACTTC.

The CDR3 DNA reads as TGTGCCAGCAGCCAAGGAGTTGTCCAAGAGACCCAGTACTTC. Its translation: CASSQGVVQETQYF. The chain is built from TRBV3-1 and TRBJ2-5; no clear D gene. Per germline, CDR1 LGHDT and CDR2 YNNKEL (reference sequence). Trimming stripped 1 base from V and 1 base from J, with 7 bases between. The CDR3 spans 14 residues.